A selection of T cell receptor beta chains follows, all from one sample in a study of cytomegalovirus exposure and HLA in healthy donors. Data came from immunoSEQ multiplex PCR; TCRdb stores just in-frame clones and leaves some out. The sample has around 190,000 clones, more than 65% seen once. Sequences were obtained from PBMCs. The source of these receptors is a man in his forties in good health and CMV-seropositive. Each CDR3 is given with its conserved first and last residue. Fields, in order: J gene, V gene, CDR3 protein.

TRBJ2-7	TRBV2	CASRKGQGPHYEQYF
TRBJ2-1	TRBV7-6	CASSLELAGSNNEQFF
TRBJ2-7	TRBV9	CASSALGVQVLYEQYF
TRBJ2-6	TRBV5-1	CASSLVPGGSGANVLTF
TRBJ1-2	TRBV6-6	CASSYPAGLPLGYTF
TRBJ1-2	TRBV6-5	CASSNHRNYGYTF
TRBJ1-4	TRBV27	CASSTNRGLSNEKLFF
TRBJ1-2	TRBV29-1	CSARPARDRNYGYTF
TRBJ1-1	TRBV9	CASSGLNTEAFF
TRBJ2-7	TRBV4-1	CASSQEDLRYEQYF
TRBJ1-2	TRBV29-1	CSVDWGTGDGYTF
TRBJ1-5	TRBV15	CATSREGDWSNQPQHF
TRBJ2-7	TRBV7-3	CASSFLPGDYEQYF